The TCR beta chain described here comes from a study of cytomegalovirus exposure and HLA in healthy donors. Study-wide results and caveats: Reported results showed that the classifier diagnosed cytomegalovirus status with high specificity and sensitivity. Listed as cytomegalovirus-associated were 150 to 200 TCR beta chains. Three CMV-associated chains proved CMV antigen-specific in vitro.

TCRdb keeps only in-frame clones here, not all; method: immunoSEQ multiplex PCR. Of tens of thousands of clones listed, 85% to 95% are singletons. The donors were part of the validation cohort of fewer than 150 subjects. That cohort was separate from the first cohort, which comprised 666 subjects. CDR1 is MGHDK and CDR2 is SYGVNS in the germline V gene. The CDR3 contains 14 residues. V was pared by 4 bases and J by 6 bases, with 15 bases between. Note on this clone: Its antigen is as yet unknown.

Sequencing input: PBMCs. The gene calls are TRBV25-1 and TRBJ1-1; D is undetermined. The TCR comes from a woman younger than 30 in good health and CMV-seronegative. CDR3 DNA sequence: TGTGCCAGCAGTGGCACGATGCGAGGTTCTGAAGCTTTCTTT. Amino acid sequence: CASSGTMRGSEAFF.